The rows below give T cell receptor beta chains drawn from one sample of a study of shared clonotypes between healthy human individuals. The data were produced by immunoSEQ multiplex PCR, yet TCRdb's version contains in-frame clones alone and is incomplete. This sample has over 95,000 clones; more than 65% occur once, and the top ten carry 24%. Sequencing input: memory CD8+ T cells sorted from blood. The receptors shown here come from a woman aged 25 to 45 in good health. CDR3s leave out the opening cysteine and the closing phenylalanine or tryptophan. Fields, in order: D gene, CDR3 length, V gene, J gene, CDR3 protein. D genes are given only for firm matches.

d_call: TRBD1
cdr3_length: 14
v_call: TRBV5-1
j_call: TRBJ2-3
cdr3_aa: ASSLGQGASTDTQY

d_call: NA
cdr3_length: 11
v_call: TRBV6-4
j_call: TRBJ2-1
cdr3_aa: ASSGGMENEQF

d_call: NA
cdr3_length: 15
v_call: TRBV14
j_call: TRBJ1-1
cdr3_aa: ASSRYTGFRVNTEAF

d_call: TRBD2
cdr3_length: 13
v_call: TRBV7-8
j_call: TRBJ2-5
cdr3_aa: ASSRLAGNEETQY

d_call: TRBD1
cdr3_length: 14
v_call: TRBV9
j_call: TRBJ1-1
cdr3_aa: ASSVWPGGSITEAF

d_call: NA
cdr3_length: 14
v_call: TRBV12-2
j_call: TRBJ2-6
cdr3_aa: ASRPQDCSGANVLT

d_call: NA
cdr3_length: 15
v_call: TRBV19
j_call: TRBJ2-1
cdr3_aa: ASLDRAGTSGKNEQF

d_call: TRBD2
cdr3_length: 14
v_call: TRBV6-1
j_call: TRBJ2-7
cdr3_aa: ASSESLAGGTYEQY

d_call: NA
cdr3_length: 13
v_call: TRBV6-1
j_call: TRBJ1-2
cdr3_aa: ASSVTGFPPQDDT

d_call: TRBD2
cdr3_length: 13
v_call: TRBV29-1
j_call: TRBJ2-1
cdr3_aa: SEGRGSGSYNEQF

d_call: NA
cdr3_length: 13
v_call: TRBV2
j_call: TRBJ2-7
cdr3_aa: AGSEPTGLLGEQY

d_call: NA
cdr3_length: 14
v_call: TRBV28
j_call: TRBJ2-7
cdr3_aa: ASSLHLRESSYEQY

d_call: TRBD2
cdr3_length: 15
v_call: TRBV7-9
j_call: TRBJ2-3
cdr3_aa: ASSPARLAGGTDTQY

d_call: NA
cdr3_length: 9
v_call: TRBV5-1
j_call: TRBJ2-3
cdr3_aa: ASSFPDTQY

d_call: NA
cdr3_length: 12
v_call: TRBV18
j_call: TRBJ2-1
cdr3_aa: ASSPQLGSNEQF

d_call: NA
cdr3_length: 15
v_call: TRBV27
j_call: TRBJ1-6
cdr3_aa: ASSPLDKRSYNSPLH

d_call: TRBD1
cdr3_length: 16
v_call: TRBV7-9
j_call: TRBJ2-3
cdr3_aa: ASSYMTDRGRPADTQY

d_call: NA
cdr3_length: 14
v_call: TRBV7-9
j_call: TRBJ2-3
cdr3_aa: ASQRGAGTRTDTQY

d_call: NA
cdr3_length: 10
v_call: TRBV4-1
j_call: TRBJ2-3
cdr3_aa: ASSHPLDTQY

d_call: NA
cdr3_length: 12
v_call: TRBV4-1
j_call: TRBJ1-4
cdr3_aa: ASSLAGVGEKLF